This T cell receptor beta chain is drawn from a study of Tregs in tolerant kidney transplant recipients. Per the germline V gene, CDR1 is SGHNT and CDR2 is YENEEA. V dropped 3 bases and J dropped 8 bases, with 11 bases sitting between them. CDR3 size: 13 residues. CD4+CD25+CD127- Tregs, CD4+CD25- non-Tregs, CD4 and CD8 cells were sorted. For this clone: Its specificity is not known.

Study results and limitations: Findings come from small patient numbers and require larger validation. This study did not directly address biological reproducibility. Activated donor B cell expansion appeared to reveal the most relevant donor-specific TCRbeta repertoire.

TCRdb's table, derived via immunoSEQ multiplex PCR, lists solely in-frame clones and lacks some. The repertoire has about 240,000 clones, approximately 84% of them found once; the top ten carry over 0.5%. V is TRBV11-3 and J is TRBJ2-1, with D tentatively TRBD2 (6 bases). The TCR sequence derives from a human donor in good health. Source material: CD4+ T cells from blood. The DNA of the CDR3 is TGTGCCAGCAGCTTTAGGAGGAGGGATGAGCAGTTCTTC. Its protein is CASSFRRRDEQFF.